Listed below are T cell receptor beta chains from one sample, sequenced in a study of CD8+CD57+ T cells in acquired aplastic anemia. MiXCR, run by TCRdb on the reads, gives a single entry per CDR3 protein. Here the sample spans about 160,000 distinct CDR3 sequences, 40% to 60% being singletons. Sequenced: sorted CD4+, CD8+, or CD8+CD57+ T cells (not recorded which) from PBMCs. The source is a human donor with aplastic anemia. Both conserved end residues are part of each CDR3. Fields, in order: V gene, clone size, J gene, D gene, CDR3 protein, CDR3 DNA. The D gene is left open where the match is weak. Clone size is shown for a subset of rows, as once, few, many or a class of expanded clone.

>TRBV24-1|many|TRBJ1-2|NA
CASQGSSNYGYTF
TGTGCCAGCCAGGGGAGTAGTAACTATGGCTACACCTTC
>TRBV10-3|NA|TRBJ2-1|NA
CAISESMRLESYNEQFF
TGTGCCATCAGTGAGTCTATGCGGCTAGAGTCCTACAATGAGCAGTTCTTC
>TRBV30|few|TRBJ1-3|NA
CAWTEIGFSGNTIYF
TGTGCCTGGACCGAAATTGGGTTCTCTGGAAACACCATATATTTT
>TRBV7-7|NA|TRBJ1-6|TRBD1
CASSSLQGDGSPLHF
TGTGCTAGCAGCTCCTTACAGGGGGATGGATCACCCCTCCACTTT
>TRBV10-3|few|TRBJ1-1|NA
CAISYRSVSNTEAFF
TGTGCCATCAGTTACAGGTCAGTTTCGAACACTGAAGCTTTCTTT
>TRBV7-8|NA|TRBJ2-5|TRBD1
CASSYKPGQGDWETQYF
TGTGCCAGCAGCTACAAACCGGGACAGGGTGATTGGGAGACCCAGTACTTC
>TRBV24-1|NA|TRBJ1-1|TRBD1
CATSDPGTDEAFF
TGTGCCACCAGTGATCCGGGGACAGATGAAGCTTTCTTT
>TRBV10-1|once|TRBJ2-1|NA
CASSESGGIYNEQFF
TGCGCCAGCAGTGAGTCGGGCGGGATTTACAATGAGCAGTTCTTC
>TRBV6-1|NA|TRBJ2-1|TRBD2
CASSELAGGDSYNEQFF
TGTGCCAGCAGCGAACTAGCGGGGGGTGACTCCTACAATGAGCAGTTCTTC
>TRBV29-1|many|TRBJ2-1|NA
CSPYRGLIRAEQFF
TGCAGCCCCTATCGGGGATTGATTAGAGCTGAGCAGTTCTTC
>TRBV7-2|many|TRBJ1-4|TRBD1
CASSSGTEKEKLFF
TGTGCCAGCAGCTCCGGGACAGAAAAAGAAAAACTGTTTTTT
>TRBV19|many|TRBJ1-1|NA
CASSTAQGVEAFF
TGTGCCAGTAGTACCGCTCAAGGTGTTGAAGCTTTCTTT
>TRBV2|few|TRBJ2-7|NA
CASSGGQYYEQYF
TGTGCCAGCAGCGGAGGACAGTACTACGAGCAGTACTTC
>TRBV7-3|NA|TRBJ2-1|TRBD2
CASSFSGRGNNEQFF
TGTGCCAGCAGCTTTAGCGGGAGGGGTAACAATGAGCAGTTCTTC
>TRBV7-3|NA|TRBJ2-5|TRBD1
CASSAYGQGIQETQYF
TGTGCCAGCAGCGCCTACGGACAGGGCATCCAAGAGACCCAGTACTTC